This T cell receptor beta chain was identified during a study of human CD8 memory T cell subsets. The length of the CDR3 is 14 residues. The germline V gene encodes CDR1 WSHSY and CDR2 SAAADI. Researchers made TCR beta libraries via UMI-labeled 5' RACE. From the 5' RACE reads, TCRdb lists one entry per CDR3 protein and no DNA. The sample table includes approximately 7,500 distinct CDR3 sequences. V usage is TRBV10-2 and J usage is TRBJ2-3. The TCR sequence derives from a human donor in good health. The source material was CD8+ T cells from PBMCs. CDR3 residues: CASSEVATTDTQYF.